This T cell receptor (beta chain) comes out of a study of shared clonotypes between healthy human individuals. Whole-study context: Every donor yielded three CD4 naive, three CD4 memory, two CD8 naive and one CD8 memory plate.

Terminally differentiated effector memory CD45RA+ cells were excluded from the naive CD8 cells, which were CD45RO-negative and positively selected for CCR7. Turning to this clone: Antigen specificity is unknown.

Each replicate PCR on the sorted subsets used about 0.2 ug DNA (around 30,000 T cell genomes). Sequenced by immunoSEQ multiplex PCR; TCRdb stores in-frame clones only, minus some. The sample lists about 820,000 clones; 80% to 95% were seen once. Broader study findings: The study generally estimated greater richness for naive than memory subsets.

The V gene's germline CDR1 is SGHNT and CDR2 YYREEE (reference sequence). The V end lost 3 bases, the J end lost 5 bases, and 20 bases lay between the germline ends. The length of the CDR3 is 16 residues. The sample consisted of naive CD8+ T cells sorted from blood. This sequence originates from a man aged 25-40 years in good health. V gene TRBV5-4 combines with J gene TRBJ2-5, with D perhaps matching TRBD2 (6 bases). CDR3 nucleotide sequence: TGTGCCAGCAGCTCCTCCTCATTGGGGGGAGAGGAGACCCAGTACTTC. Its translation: CASSSSSLGGEETQYF. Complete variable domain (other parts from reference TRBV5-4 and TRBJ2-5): ETGVTQSPTHLIKTRGQQVTLRCSSQSGHNTVSWYQQALGQGPQFIFQYYREEENGRGNFPPRFSGLQFPNYSSELNVNALELDDSALYLCASSSSSLGGEETQYFGPGTRLLVL.